This T cell receptor beta chain was documented in a study of T cell clones after liver transplantation. About the research overall: As an antigen-independent comparator, third-party-reactive TCRbeta sequences came from pre-transplant mixed lymphocyte reactions. Tolerance: complete withdrawal held at least one year, liver enzymes staying within twice normal. Apart from a few HCV-positive recipients, transplants were for non-autoimmune, non-viral reasons.

Sequencing was performed with immunoSEQ multiplex PCR; in TCRdb, only in-frame clones are kept and a portion is missing. The sample carries 60,000 or so clones, 60% to 80% recorded once. The germline gives CDR1 KGHSH, CDR2 LQKENI. CDR3 length: 14 residues. The V end lost 2 bases, the J end lost 2 bases, and 8 bases lay between the germline ends. This sample comprised CD4+ T cells from blood, obtained before liver transplant. The TCR comes from a human donor who received a liver transplant. The rearrangement uses TRBV18 and TRBJ2-3, with unresolved D. The CDR3 DNA is TGTGCCAGCTCACCAAAGAGGATCACAGATACGCAGTATTTT. Encoded protein: CASSPKRITDTQYF. The variable domain in full, with the rest retrieved from reference TRBV18 and TRBJ2-3, is NAGVMQNPRHLVRRRGQEARLRCSPMKGHSHVYWYRQLPEEGLKFMVYLQKENIIDESGMPKERFSAEFPKEGPSILRIQQVVRGDSAAYFCASSPKRITDTQYFGPGTRLTVL.